What follows are 5 T cell receptor beta chains derived from one specimen sequenced in a study of blood T cell repertoires in COVID-19. This table comes from immunoSEQ multiplex PCR, and its TCRdb copy is limited to in-frame clones, with some not included. The top ten hold around 6% of the sample, which has about 250,000 clones, 86% seen once. The specimen was peripheral blood. The receptors here all came from a woman of 80 years or more with COVID-19, enrolled during active disease.

Regarding this clone: This sample includes further DNA sequences coding for the same CDR3. The V and J genes are TRBV28 and TRBJ1-6; TRBD1 matches at 9 bases. CDR3 length: 14 residues. Germline CDR1 reads MDHEN; CDR2 reads SYDVKM. The ends lost 4 bases at V and 7 bases at J; junction bases unmatched: 2. The CDR3 sequence is CASSSGQGNSPLHF. Written as DNA, the CDR3 is TGTGCCAGCAGTTCGGGACAGGGAAATTCACCCCTCCACTTT.

The rearrangement uses TRBV6-5 and TRBJ2-1; no clear D. CDR1 and CDR2 (germline): MNHEY, SVGAGI. The CDR3 is 11 amino acids. Trimming removed 7 bases at V and 10 bases at J, with 11 bases between. The CDR3 region is CASTRVGEQFF. The CDR3 region has the DNA TGTGCCAGCACCCGGGTTGGGGAGCAGTTCTTC.

The J gene is TRBJ1-1, the V gene TRBV12-5; no clear D. The CDR3 spans 13 residues. V dropped 6 bases and J dropped 3 bases, with 11 bases sitting between them. The germline V gene encodes CDR1 LGHNT and CDR2 FRNRAP. CDR3 bases: TGTGCTAGTGGCCTCCGGGAGGACACTGAAGCTTTCTTT. Its protein product is CASGLREDTEAFF.

The rearrangement uses TRBV11-2 and TRBJ1-1; D call uncertain. The CDR3 spans 15 residues. Trimming removed 2 bases from V and 0 bases from J, with 10 bases in between. Germline CDR1 SGHAT, CDR2 FQNNGV. The CDR3 DNA reads as TGTGCCAGCAGCTTAACGGGAGGGTTGAACACTGAAGCTTTCTTT. Its translation: CASSLTGGLNTEAFF.

The chain links TRBV19 to TRBJ1-1, with TRBD1 identical over 8 bases. Germline values: CDR1 LNHDA, CDR2 SQIVND (reference sequence). Trimming cost V 4 bases and J 3 bases; bases outside gene matches: 7. This CDR3 comprises 15 residues. The CDR3 region is CASSNRGRSYTEAFF. The CDR3 DNA is TGTGCCAGTAGTAACAGGGGGAGGTCGTACACTGAAGCTTTCTTT.